These 21 T cell receptor beta chains were sequenced from one sample in a study of blood T cell repertoires in COVID-19. Some clones are missing from TCRdb's copy, which holds only in-frame ones; the method was immunoSEQ multiplex PCR. The sample has around 160,000 clones, 80% to 85% seen once. Sequences were obtained from PBMCs or T cells enriched from blood (not recorded which). The receptors originated from a woman in her 50s who had been exposed to COVID-19.

This clone was seen many times. The chain employs TRBV7-2 and TRBJ2-1; possibly TRBD2 for D (6 bases). Looked up from germline, CDR1 is SGHTA and CDR2 is FQGNSA. The CDR3 has 14 amino acids. V lost 7 bases to trimming and J lost 8 bases, with 18 bases between them. In nucleotides, the CDR3 is TGTGCCAGCACCCCAGGAGGGGTAGTCCATGAGCAGTTCTTC. This codes for CASTPGGVVHEQFF.

This clone was picked up a small number of times. The chain has TRBV5-4 and TRBJ2-3; 11 positions match TRBD2. Trimming cost V 0 bases and J 2 bases; bases outside gene matches: 11. CDR1 SGHNT and CDR2 YYREEE come from the germline V gene (reference sequence). The length of the CDR3 is 19 residues. The CDR3 sequence: CASSLEPPLAGGPTDTQYF. CDR3 sequence (DNA): TGTGCCAGCAGCTTGGAGCCCCCTCTAGCGGGAGGCCCCACAGATACGCAGTATTTT.

The chain uses TRBV4-2 and TRBJ2-7; 9 bases match TRBD1. V shed 3 bases, J shed 6 bases, and the junction held 6 bases outside the gene matches. From germline, CDR1 is LGHNA and CDR2 YNFKEQ. CDR3 length: 14 residues. CDR3 in DNA: TGTGCCAGCAGCCAGGGACAGGGAGCAGCCGAGCAGTACTTC. Amino acid sequence: CASSQGQGAAEQYF.

The chain uses TRBV12-5 and TRBJ2-5, with 10 bases aligning to TRBD2. The V segment lost 4 bases and the J segment 1 base; nucleotides outside the gene matches: 0. CDR1 is LGHNT, CDR2 FRNRAP, per germline. CDR3 length equals 14 residues. The CDR3 DNA follows: TGTGCTAGTGGTTCTAGCGGGGGCCAAGAGACCCAGTACTTC. Translated, it gives CASGSSGGQETQYF.

The chain employs TRBV7-8 and TRBJ2-1; perhaps TRBD2 as D (6 bases). Trimming stripped 7 bases from V and 7 bases from J, with 38 bases between. This CDR3 is 21 amino acids long. Germline CDR1 reads SGHVS; CDR2 reads FQNEAQ. The CDR3 nucleotides are TGTGCCAGCACCGGTTTCGGTCGGGAGACGACCACCGCCCAGGTCCGGAATGAGCAGTTCTTC. Translated, it gives CASTGFGRETTTAQVRNEQFF.

The rearrangement joins TRBV6-2 or TRBV6-3 to TRBJ1-2; 11 bases map to TRBD1. After removal of 5 bases from V and 4 bases from J, the junction contained 15 bases not matched to a gene. Germline lookup yields CDR1 MNHEY and CDR2 SVGEGT. This CDR3 is built from 18 residues. This chain's CDR3 is CASSTTSGQGGGGYGYTF. The DNA of the CDR3 is TGTGCCAGCAGTACAACCTCGGGACAGGGGGGAGGAGGCTATGGCTACACCTTC.

The V gene is TRBV10-1, the J gene TRBJ1-3, with 8 nucleotides matching TRBD1. This CDR3 is 16 amino acids long. Germline V gene lookup returns CDR1 WNHNN and CDR2 SYGVQD (reference sequence). Losses at the gene ends were 4 bases for V and 2 bases for J; bases not matched to a gene: 7. The CDR3 region has the DNA TGCGCCAGCAGTGGCTCGGGGACAGGTACTGGAAACACCATATATTTT. Translation: CASSGSGTGTGNTIYF.

The chain links TRBV2 to TRBJ1-1, with TRBD1 as a possible D gene (5 bases). Per the germline V gene, CDR1 is SNHLY and CDR2 is FYNNEI. The V and J ends lost 7 bases and 0 bases respectively, with 15 bases between them. The CDR3 is made up of 15 amino acids. The CDR3 loop reads CASTKRRDLNTEAFF. The CDR3 DNA sequence: TGTGCCAGCACCAAAAGGAGGGACTTGAACACTGAAGCTTTCTTT. Complete variable domain (other parts from reference TRBV2 and TRBJ1-1): EPEVTQTPSHQVTQMGQEVILRCVPISNHLYFYWYRQILGQKVEFLVSFYNNEISEKSEIFDDQFSVERPDGSNFTLKIRSTKLEDSAMYFCASTKRRDLNTEAFFGQGTRLTVV.

The V and J genes are TRBV6-5 and TRBJ1-1; D might be TRBD1 (6 bases). The CDR3 totals 14 residues. Trimming left V 6 bases short and J 5 bases short, with 16 bases between. Germline lookup yields CDR1 MNHEY and CDR2 SVGAGI. The CDR3 loop reads CASRGQGLLTEAFF. DNA for the CDR3: TGTGCCAGCAGGGGCCAGGGGTTATTAACTGAAGCTTTCTTT.

Concerning this clone: This CDR3 is also generated by other DNA sequences in the sample. The chain uses TRBV20-1 and TRBJ2-5; the D is unclear. The CDR3 length is 10 residues. V lost 3 bases to trimming and J lost 4 bases, with 3 bases between them. CDR1 and CDR2 (germline): DFQATT, SNEGSKA (reference sequence). The chain's CDR3 is CSARRETQYF. In DNA, the CDR3 is TGCAGTGCTAGGAGAGAGACCCAGTACTTC.

This chain uses TRBV4-2 with TRBJ2-4; 11 nucleotides line up with TRBD2. This CDR3 region has 17 residues. The ends lost 3 bases at V and 5 bases at J; junction bases unmatched: 9. Germline CDR1 and CDR2: LGHNA and YNFKEQ. The CDR3 region is CASSQASGGTPQNIQYF. The CDR3 region has the DNA TGTGCCAGCAGCCAGGCTAGCGGGGGGACCCCGCAAAACATTCAGTACTTC.

The chain is built from TRBV6-1 and TRBJ1-6, with D tentatively TRBD1 (5 bases). This CDR3 region has 14 residues. V was pared by 2 bases and J by 4 bases, with 6 bases between. Germline V gene lookup returns CDR1 MNHNS and CDR2 SASEGT. CDR3 DNA: TGTGCCAGCAGTGAACAGGGTTATAATTCACCCCTCCACTTT. It translates to CASSEQGYNSPLHF.

This chain uses TRBV3-1 (or the pseudogene TRBV3-2) with TRBJ2-7; no clear D gene. Trimming shortened V by 0 bases and J by 2 bases, and 8 bases separated the two germline ends. The CDR3 runs to 14 residues. CDR1 is LGHDT and CDR2 is YNNKEL in the germline V gene (reference sequence). The CDR3 DNA reads TGTGCCAGCAGCCAAGAAGGAGAAGCCTACGAGCAGTACTTC. It yields the protein CASSQEGEAYEQYF.

V is TRBV7-6 and J is TRBJ2-5; 9 nucleotides match TRBD1. Germline-derived CDR1 and CDR2 are SGHVS and FNYEAQ. Trimming took 2 bases from V and 4 from J; bases not matched to a gene: 8. This CDR3 is built from 16 residues. The CDR3 reads CASSLRDRGFTETQYF. The CDR3 DNA reads TGTGCCAGCAGCTTACGTGACAGGGGGTTTACAGAGACCCAGTACTTC.

The chain links TRBV12-3 or TRBV12-4 to TRBJ1-5, with D unclear. Deletions cut 6 bases from V and 7 bases from J, with 10 bases between. The CDR3 totals 12 residues. CDR3 in amino acids: CASRLSAQPQHF. In nucleotides, the CDR3 is TGTGCCAGCAGGCTATCCGCCCAGCCCCAGCATTTT.

The chain combines TRBV19 with TRBJ1-5, with D perhaps matching TRBD1 (5 bases). The CDR3 runs to 15 residues. The V gene lost 5 bases and the J gene lost 4 bases, with 15 bases spanning the gap. Germline V gives CDR1 LNHDA, CDR2 SQIVND (reference sequence). The CDR3 DNA follows: TGTGCCAGTAGTGCGGGGACGGCACGTAATCAGCCCCAGCATTTT. It specifies CASSAGTARNQPQHF.

The V gene is TRBV5-1, the J gene TRBJ2-1, with D hard to call. V was clipped by 0 bases and J by 10 bases, with 17 bases between them. The CDR3 loop spans 15 amino acids. From germline, CDR1 is SGHRS and CDR2 YFSETQ. The CDR3 sequence: CASSLGLSGRGEQFF. In DNA, the CDR3 is TGCGCCAGCAGCTTGGGATTGTCGGGTCGCGGCGAGCAGTTCTTC.

This clone was seen only once. The V call is TRBV5-4, the J call TRBJ1-2; D gene uncertain. V lost 2 bases and J lost 0, with 11 bases in between. The length of the CDR3 is 15 residues. Germline CDR1 reads SGHNT; CDR2 reads YYREEE (reference sequence). CDR3 sequence: CASSLSQATNYGYTF. CDR3 sequence (DNA): TGTGCCAGCAGCTTATCTCAGGCCACTAACTATGGCTACACCTTC.

This chain uses TRBV6-5 with TRBJ2-1; TRBD2 aligns across 8 bases. The germline CDR1 and CDR2 sequences are MNHEY and SVGAGI. J gave up 4 bases and V 7 bases, and 6 bases lay outside the gene matches. CDR3 length equals 14 residues. The CDR3 spells CASNPGLEYNEQFF. The CDR3 DNA is TGTGCCAGCAATCCGGGACTAGAATACAATGAGCAGTTCTTC.

The chain carries TRBV9 and TRBJ1-6, with D possibly being TRBD1 (5 bases). Trimming removed 0 bases at V and 8 bases at J, with 9 bases between. Germline CDR1 reads SGDLS; CDR2 reads YYNGEE. There are 14 residues in the CDR3. As DNA, the CDR3 is TGTGCCAGCAGCGTAGAGGGGTGGGATTCACCCCTCCACTTT. It yields the protein CASSVEGWDSPLHF.

The chain links TRBV6-5 to TRBJ1-1; D remains unclear. Trimming left V 10 bases short and J 0 bases short, with 12 bases between. The CDR3 has 13 amino acids. Germline CDR1 is MNHEY and CDR2 is SVGAGI. The CDR3 region is CANRGFMNTEAFF. CDR3 sequence (DNA): TGTGCCAATCGCGGATTCATGAACACTGAAGCTTTCTTT.